Shown below are 27 T cell receptor beta chains from a single sample sequenced in a study of T cell repertoires in cytomegalovirus infection. Their antigens are not known. TCRdb fed the reads into MiXCR, producing one record per CDR3 protein. Of around 570,000 distinct CDR3 sequences listed, 40% are singletons. The material was cultured PBMCs, obtained from culture after CMV antigen stimulation. These receptors were obtained from a human donor in good health (CMV status not recorded). Some clones in this sample may be carry-over from other donors' samples.

V gene TRBV4-1 combines with J gene TRBJ2-2, with 7 bases matching TRBD1. CDR1 MGHRA and CDR2 YSYEKL come from the germline V gene. The V segment lost 4 bases and the J segment 4 bases; nucleotides outside the gene matches: 6. CDR3 length: 15 amino acids. The CDR3 nucleotides are TGCGCCAGCAGCCGAGACAGGGAAGGCACCGGGGAGCTGTTTTTT. Protein product: CASSRDREGTGELFF.

This clonotype was observed a handful of times. The chain carries TRBV19 and TRBJ2-1, with 7 bases that match TRBD2. The CDR3 contains 16 residues. Per germline, CDR1 LNHDA and CDR2 SQIVND (reference sequence). The V gene end was trimmed by 4 bases and the J gene end by 7 bases; junction bases not matched to a gene: 13. The chain's CDR3 is CASSRGSGILGNEQFF. Here the CDR3 DNA reads TGTGCCAGTAGTAGGGGAAGCGGGATCTTAGGGAATGAGCAGTTCTTC.

The chain combines TRBV7-2 with TRBJ2-7; 12 bases agree with TRBD2. The V and J ends lost 1 base and 4 bases, in that order; junction bases with no gene match: 8. The CDR3 is 17 amino acids. Germline V lookup: CDR1 SGHTA, CDR2 FQGNSA. The CDR3 nucleotides read TGTGCCAGCAGCTTAGGCCCCCCTAGCGGGGGGGCGTACGAGCAGTACTTC. Encoded protein: CASSLGPPSGGAYEQYF. Combining the CDR3 with reference TRBV7-2 and TRBJ2-7 gives the whole variable domain GAGVSQSPSNKVTEKGKDVELRCDPISGHTALYWYRQSLGQGLEFLIYFQGNSAPDKSGLPSDRFSAERTGGSVSTLTIQRTQQEDSAVYLCASSLGPPSGGAYEQYFGPGTRLTVT.

The chain joins TRBV7-2 to TRBJ2-1; D may be TRBD2 (5 bases). From germline, CDR1 is SGHTA and CDR2 FQGNSA. Trimming left V 5 bases short and J 4 bases short, with 15 bases between. The CDR3 runs 15 residues. The CDR3 nucleotides are TGTACCAGCAGCCCCCGGGGTACGGGATACAATGAGCAGTTCTTC. Translating gives CTSSPRGTGYNEQFF. Variable domain in full (rest from reference TRBV7-2 and TRBJ2-1): GAGVSQSPSNKVTEKGKDVELRCDPISGHTALYWYRQSLGQGLEFLIYFQGNSAPDKSGLPSDRFSAERTGGSVSTLTIQRTQQEDSAVYLCTSSPRGTGYNEQFFGPGTRLTVL.

The chain has TRBV20-1 and TRBJ2-1; no reliable D call. Germline CDR1 is DFQATT and CDR2 is SNEGSKA (reference sequence). V lost 2 bases and J 4 bases, leaving 15 bases between the germline ends. The CDR3 is made up of 15 amino acids. Written as DNA, the CDR3 is TGCAGTGCTAGAATTTGGTCTCCTGGGTACAATGAGCAGTTCTTC. Translating it yields CSARIWSPGYNEQFF.

This clonotype was seen only a few times. The chain carries TRBV7-6 and TRBJ2-7; 7 bases line up with TRBD2. Germline CDR1 is SGHVS and CDR2 is FNYEAQ. The CDR3 extends over 16 amino acids. V dropped 5 bases and J dropped 6; count of bases not matched to a gene: 16. CDR3 loop: CASSLSGKRGWSEQYF. Here the CDR3 DNA reads TGTGCCAGCAGCCTTTCGGGGAAGCGGGGTTGGAGCGAGCAGTACTTC.

V is TRBV7-9 and J is TRBJ1-3; D ambiguous. V shed 8 bases and J shed 5 bases, with 13 bases lying between them. There are 13 residues in the CDR3. Germline values: CDR1 SEHNR, CDR2 FQNEAQ (reference sequence). The DNA for the CDR3 is TGTGCCAGCCGTTCTCAAGGAAGAAACACCATATATTTT. Its protein product is CASRSQGRNTIYF.

This clonotype appeared a few times. This chain connects TRBV12-3 or TRBV12-4 to TRBJ1-1, with 12 bases matching TRBD1. The CDR3 is 14 amino acids. V shed 5 bases and J 7 bases; nucleotides not matched to a gene: 5. The CDR3 coding sequence is TGTGCCAGCAGTAAGGGGACAGGGGGCAGTGAAGCTTTCTTT. This encodes CASSKGTGGSEAFF.

This clonotype came up many times. This chain joins TRBV7-2 and TRBJ2-3; D call uncertain. Germline values: CDR1 SGHTA, CDR2 FQGNSA. This CDR3 comprises 14 residues. V lost 3 bases and J lost 2, with 9 bases in between. The CDR3 coding sequence is TGTGCCAGCAGCTTCCGCAAGTTCACAGATACGCAGTATTTT. Its protein product is CASSFRKFTDTQYF. Based on the CDR3 plus reference TRBV7-2 and TRBJ2-3, the full variable domain is GAGVSQSPSNKVTEKGKDVELRCDPISGHTALYWYRQSLGQGLEFLIYFQGNSAPDKSGLPSDRFSAERTGGSVSTLTIQRTQQEDSAVYLCASSFRKFTDTQYFGPGTRLTVL.

The sample holds a few counts of this clonotype. This chain links TRBV7-6 with TRBJ2-1, with D unresolved. Germline V gene data show CDR1 as SGHVS and CDR2 as FNYEAQ. This CDR3 has 12 residues. Trimming took 5 bases from V and 7 from J, leaving 9 bases between them. The CDR3 spells CASSAWGNEQFF. CDR3 DNA sequence: TGTGCCAGCAGCGCCTGGGGTAATGAGCAGTTCTTC.

This clonotype was counted a few times. V is TRBV12-3 or TRBV12-4 and J is TRBJ1-3; tentative D call: TRBD1 (6 bases). Trimming pared 2 bases from V and 2 bases from J, leaving 10 bases between. The CDR3 runs 15 residues. The CDR3 DNA is TGTGCCAGCAGTTTATTGACAGGAGCTGGAAACACCATATATTTT. Translated, it gives CASSLLTGAGNTIYF.

The chain has TRBV7-2 and TRBJ2-1, with D perhaps matching TRBD2 (6 bases). Germline CDR1 reads SGHTA; CDR2 reads FQGNSA. Trimming cost V 0 bases and J 9 bases, with 15 bases left between them. The CDR3 totals 15 residues. In nucleotides, the CDR3 is TGTGCCAGCAGCTTAGCGGGTACTAGCATCGGTGAGCAGTTCTTC. Its protein is CASSLAGTSIGEQFF.

This chain uses TRBV7-8 with TRBJ2-1; unclear D gene. This CDR3 is 15 amino acids long. V was pared by 7 bases and J by 5 bases, with 18 bases between. CDR1 and CDR2 from the germline V gene are SGHVS and FQNEAQ. CDR3 in DNA: TGTGCCAGCATCCCTAGATGGGCCAGAGACAATGAGCAGTTCTTC. This sequence encodes CASIPRWARDNEQFF.

This clonotype was detected only a few times. This chain connects TRBV7-6 to TRBJ2-3; D unclear. This CDR3 has 13 residues. Germline V gene data show CDR1 as SGHVS and CDR2 as FNYEAQ. V was pared by 1 base and J by 7 bases, with 9 bases between. CDR3 residues: CASSLEEFHTQYF. CDR3 DNA sequence: TGTGCCAGCAGCTTAGAGGAGTTCCATACGCAGTATTTT.

This clonotype has just a few counts. The rearrangement joins TRBV7-2 to TRBJ2-2, with TRBD1 matching 8 bases. With 5 bases clipped from V and 0 bases from J, the junction kept 2 bases outside the gene matches. Per the germline V gene, CDR1 is SGHTA and CDR2 is FQGNSA. The CDR3 is made up of 15 amino acids. CDR3 in DNA: TGTGCCAGCAGCCCGGACAGGGCGAACACCGGGGAGCTGTTTTTT. Residues: CASSPDRANTGELFF. Complete variable domain (other parts from reference TRBV7-2 and TRBJ2-2): GAGVSQSPSNKVTEKGKDVELRCDPISGHTALYWYRQSLGQGLEFLIYFQGNSAPDKSGLPSDRFSAERTGGSVSTLTIQRTQQEDSAVYLCASSPDRANTGELFFGEGSRLTVL.

The J gene is TRBJ2-2, the V gene TRBV27; 7 bases agree with TRBD1. V lost 10 bases and J lost 3; bases outside the gene matches: 11. The CDR3 contains 15 residues. Per the germline V gene, CDR1 is MNHEY and CDR2 is SMNVEV (reference sequence). CDR3 in DNA: TGTGCCAAACCCCGGGGTGGGACAGACACCGGGGAGCTGTTTTTT. It encodes CAKPRGGTDTGELFF.

This clonotype was found a few times. The chain carries TRBV5-6 and TRBJ2-3, with D tentatively TRBD2 (5 bases). V lost 4 bases, J lost 1 base, and 7 bases lay in between. Per germline, CDR1 SGHDT and CDR2 YYEEEE. This CDR3 is 13 amino acids long. CDR3 region: CASSERGTDTQYF. The CDR3 coding sequence is TGTGCCAGCAGCGAGAGGGGCACAGATACGCAGTATTTT.

There are a few counts of this clonotype. The chain couples TRBV7-2 to TRBJ1-2; D is unresolved. Germline V gives CDR1 SGHTA, CDR2 FQGNSA. The CDR3 is 13 amino acids. V lost 8 bases and J 0 bases, leaving 10 bases between the germline ends. The CDR3 protein is CASSTPANYGYTF. The CDR3 DNA follows: TGTGCCAGCTCCACCCCGGCTAACTATGGCTACACCTTC.

Turning to this clonotype: A read error may be the cause here, since a much bigger clone is one base away. The CDR3 spells CASSTRTSGSYKQYF. CDR3 nucleotides: TGTGCCAGCAGCACCCGGACTAGCGGGTCCTACAAGCAGTACTTC. The rearrangement links TRBV7-2 to TRBJ2-7; 11 bases map to TRBD2. The CDR3 has 15 residues. Per germline, CDR1 SGHTA and CDR2 FQGNSA. The whole variable domain, remainder taken from reference TRBV7-2 and TRBJ2-7, is GAGVSQSPSNKVTEKGKDVELRCDPISGHTALYWYRQSLGQGLEFLIYFQGNSAPDKSGLPSDRFSAERTGGSVSTLTIQRTQQEDSAVYLCASSTRTSGSYKQYFGPGTRLTVT.

The J gene is TRBJ2-2, the V gene TRBV19, with D unresolved. Trimming stripped 5 bases from V and 8 bases from J, with 21 bases between. The CDR3 extends over 16 amino acids. Per germline, CDR1 LNHDA and CDR2 SQIVND (reference sequence). The CDR3 DNA is TGTGCCAGTAGTGGAATAGGACGGTTCTTCGGGGGGGAGCTGTTTTTT. The encoded protein is CASSGIGRFFGGELFF.

This clonotype was observed a few times. The gene calls are TRBV7-8 and TRBJ2-7; TRBD1 aligns across 8 bases. Trimming at V came to 1 base and at J to 2 bases, leaving 13 bases not matched to a gene. The CDR3 extends over 18 amino acids. Germline CDR1 reads SGHVS; CDR2 reads FQNEAQ. CDR3 in DNA: TGTGCCAGCAGCTTAGATGCAACAGGGGGTCCGATTGCCTACGAGCAGTACTTC. This gives the protein CASSLDATGGPIAYEQYF.

The genes are TRBV6-5 and TRBJ2-5; tentative D call: TRBD1 (5 bases). The CDR3 totals 14 residues. Germline V lookup: CDR1 MNHEY, CDR2 SVGAGI. Trimming took off 2 bases at V and 3 bases at J, with 10 bases between the two ends. CDR3: CASSYQGVEETQYF. CDR3 bases: TGTGCCAGCAGTTACCAGGGCGTCGAAGAGACCCAGTACTTC.

The chain has TRBV7-2 and TRBJ2-3; possible D gene TRBD1, 6 bases. The V and J ends lost 4 bases and 8 bases respectively, with 13 bases between them. From germline, CDR1 is SGHTA and CDR2 FQGNSA. This CDR3 contains 13 residues. The CDR3 protein is CASSSETGLTQYF. CDR3 coding DNA: TGTGCCAGCAGCTCAGAGACAGGTCTTACGCAGTATTTT.

Only a few counts were recorded for this clonotype. The chain couples TRBV5-4 to TRBJ2-5; D may be TRBD1 (6 bases). Between the trimmed V and J ends, which lost 4 bases and 5 bases, there was a span of 18 bases. The CDR3 has 15 amino acids. The V gene's germline CDR1 is SGHNT and CDR2 YYREEE (reference sequence). In DNA, the CDR3 is TGTGCCAGCAGCCAACCAGGGGTTTTTAGGGAGACCCAGTACTTC. This translates into CASSQPGVFRETQYF.

This clonotype came up a few times. The chain joins TRBV7-2 to TRBJ2-7; TRBD1 is a possible D gene (5 bases). V was clipped by 5 bases and J by 7 bases, with 12 bases between them. Germline V lookup: CDR1 SGHTA, CDR2 FQGNSA. There are 12 residues in the CDR3. The CDR3 DNA follows: TGTGCCAGCAGCCCTAGGGCAGGGGAGCAGTACTTC. Translation: CASSPRAGEQYF.

The chain links TRBV6-1 to TRBJ2-7, with TRBD2 matching over 10 bases. The ends lost 5 bases at V and 3 bases at J; junction bases unmatched: 16. CDR3 size: 18 residues. Germline V gene sequence: CDR1 MNHNS, CDR2 SASEGT. The CDR3: CASSRALAGVKSYYEQYF. Here the CDR3 DNA reads TGTGCCAGCAGTCGAGCGCTAGCGGGAGTAAAATCCTACTACGAGCAGTACTTC.

The rearrangement joins TRBV7-8 to TRBJ1-2; D is possibly TRBD1 (6 bases). The CDR3 has 15 residues. Trimming cost V 1 base and J 8 bases, with 17 bases left between them. Germline V gene data show CDR1 as SGHVS and CDR2 as FQNEAQ. CDR3 bases: TGTGCCAGCAGCTTAGGCCCGGGGAGGGGGAAAGGCTACACCTTC. Translating it yields CASSLGPGRGKGYTF.